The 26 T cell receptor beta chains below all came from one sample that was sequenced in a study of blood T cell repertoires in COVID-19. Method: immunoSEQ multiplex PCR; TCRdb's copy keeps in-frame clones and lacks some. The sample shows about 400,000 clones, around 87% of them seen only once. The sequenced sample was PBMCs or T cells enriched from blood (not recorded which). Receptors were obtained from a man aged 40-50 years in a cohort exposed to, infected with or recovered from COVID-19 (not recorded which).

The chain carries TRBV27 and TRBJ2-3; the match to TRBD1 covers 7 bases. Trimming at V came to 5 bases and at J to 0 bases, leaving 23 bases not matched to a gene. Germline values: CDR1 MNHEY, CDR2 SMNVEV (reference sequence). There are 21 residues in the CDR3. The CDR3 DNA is TGTGCCAGCAGTCACTACAGGGGTTCTTTAGCGTCCCCCTCTAGCACAGATACGCAGTATTTT. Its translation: CASSHYRGSLASPSSTDTQYF.

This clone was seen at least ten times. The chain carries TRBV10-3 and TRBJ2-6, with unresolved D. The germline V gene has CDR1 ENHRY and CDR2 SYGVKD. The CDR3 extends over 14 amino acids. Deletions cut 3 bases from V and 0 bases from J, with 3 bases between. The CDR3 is CAISDSSGANVLTF. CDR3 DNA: TGTGCCATCAGTGACAGCTCTGGGGCCAACGTCCTGACTTTC.

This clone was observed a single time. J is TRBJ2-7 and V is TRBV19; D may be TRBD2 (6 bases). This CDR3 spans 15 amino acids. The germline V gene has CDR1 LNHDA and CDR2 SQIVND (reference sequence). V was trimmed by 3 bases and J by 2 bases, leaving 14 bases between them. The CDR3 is CASSMGLPATYEQYF. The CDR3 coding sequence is TGTGCCAGTAGTATGGGACTTCCCGCGACCTACGAGCAGTACTTC.

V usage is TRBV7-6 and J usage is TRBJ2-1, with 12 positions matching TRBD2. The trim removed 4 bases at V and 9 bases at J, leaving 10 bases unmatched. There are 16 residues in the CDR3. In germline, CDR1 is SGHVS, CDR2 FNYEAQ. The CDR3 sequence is CASSSGLAGTFGEQFF. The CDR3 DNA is TGTGCCAGCAGCTCTGGACTAGCGGGAACATTTGGTGAGCAGTTCTTC.

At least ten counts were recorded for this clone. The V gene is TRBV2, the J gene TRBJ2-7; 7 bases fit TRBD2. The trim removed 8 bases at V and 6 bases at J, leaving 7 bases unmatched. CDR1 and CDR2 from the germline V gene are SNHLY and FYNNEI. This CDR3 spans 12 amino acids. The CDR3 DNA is TGTGCCAGCCGGGGGGATTTCCGCGAGCAGTACTTC. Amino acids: CASRGDFREQYF.

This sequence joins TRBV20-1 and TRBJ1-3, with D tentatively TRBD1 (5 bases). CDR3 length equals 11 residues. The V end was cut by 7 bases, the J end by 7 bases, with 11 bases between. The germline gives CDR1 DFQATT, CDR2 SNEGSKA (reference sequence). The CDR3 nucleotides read TGCAGTGTCCTCGGGGGGAACACCATATATTTT. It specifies CSVLGGNTIYF.

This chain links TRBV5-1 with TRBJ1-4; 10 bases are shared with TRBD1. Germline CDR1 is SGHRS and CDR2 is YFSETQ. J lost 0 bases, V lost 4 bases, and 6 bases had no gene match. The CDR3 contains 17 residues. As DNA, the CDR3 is TGCGCCAGCAGCCCCACGACAGGGGGCGCAACTAATGAAAAACTGTTTTTT. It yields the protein CASSPTTGGATNEKLFF.

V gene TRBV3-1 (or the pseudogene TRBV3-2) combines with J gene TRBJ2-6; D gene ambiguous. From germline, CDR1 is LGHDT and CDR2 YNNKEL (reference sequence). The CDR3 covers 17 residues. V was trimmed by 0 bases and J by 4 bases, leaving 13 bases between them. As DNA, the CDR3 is TGTGCCAGCAGCCAAGAAATGAGTACTTCGGGGGCCAACGTCCTGACTTTC. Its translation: CASSQEMSTSGANVLTF.

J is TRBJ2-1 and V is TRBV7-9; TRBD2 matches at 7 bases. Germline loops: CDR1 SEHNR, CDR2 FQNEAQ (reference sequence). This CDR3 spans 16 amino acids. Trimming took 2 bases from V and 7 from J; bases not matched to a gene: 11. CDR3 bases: TGTGCCAGCAGCTTACGGTCCGGCGGGAGTATGAATGAGCAGTTCTTC. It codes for CASSLRSGGSMNEQFF.

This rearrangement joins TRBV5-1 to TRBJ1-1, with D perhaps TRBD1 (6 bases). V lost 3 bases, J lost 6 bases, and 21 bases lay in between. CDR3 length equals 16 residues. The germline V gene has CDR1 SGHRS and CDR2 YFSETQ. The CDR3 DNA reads TGCGCCAGCAGCTCCTATTCCCAGGGGAAAGTATCTGAAGCTTTCTTT. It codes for CASSSYSQGKVSEAFF.

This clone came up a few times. The chain's CDR3 is CASSPNRQETQYF. The CDR3, as DNA: TGTGCCAGCTCACCAAACCGGCAAGAGACCCAGTACTTC. This chain joins TRBV18 and TRBJ2-5; D uncertain. This CDR3 spans 13 amino acids. The germline gives CDR1 KGHSH, CDR2 LQKENI. Trimming stripped 2 bases from V and 2 bases from J, with 6 bases between.

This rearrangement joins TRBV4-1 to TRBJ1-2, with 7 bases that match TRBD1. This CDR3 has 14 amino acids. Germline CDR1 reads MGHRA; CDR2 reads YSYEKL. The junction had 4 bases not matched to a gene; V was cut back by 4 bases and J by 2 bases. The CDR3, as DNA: TGCGCCAGCAGCCCGCCGACAGGGAACTATGGCTACACCTTC. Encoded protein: CASSPPTGNYGYTF.

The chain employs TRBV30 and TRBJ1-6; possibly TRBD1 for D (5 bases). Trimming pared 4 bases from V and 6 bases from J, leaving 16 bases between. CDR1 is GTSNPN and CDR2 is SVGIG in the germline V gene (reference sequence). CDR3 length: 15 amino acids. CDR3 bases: TGTGCCTGGATACAGGACCAACCACCTAATTCACCCCTCCACTTT. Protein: CAWIQDQPPNSPLHF. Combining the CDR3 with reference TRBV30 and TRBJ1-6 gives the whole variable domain SQTIHQWPATLVQPVGSPLSLECTVEGTSNPNLYWYRQAAGRGLQLLFYSVGIGQISSEVPQNLSASRPQDRQFILSSKKLLLSDSGFYLCAWIQDQPPNSPLHFGNGTRLTVT.

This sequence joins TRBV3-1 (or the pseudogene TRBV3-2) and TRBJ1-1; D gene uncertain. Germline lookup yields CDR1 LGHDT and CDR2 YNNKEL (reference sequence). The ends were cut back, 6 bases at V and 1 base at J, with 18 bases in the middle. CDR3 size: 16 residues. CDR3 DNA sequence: TGTGCCAGCAGTCGTGGACTCTCACGGGGGAACACTGAAGCTTTCTTT. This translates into CASSRGLSRGNTEAFF.

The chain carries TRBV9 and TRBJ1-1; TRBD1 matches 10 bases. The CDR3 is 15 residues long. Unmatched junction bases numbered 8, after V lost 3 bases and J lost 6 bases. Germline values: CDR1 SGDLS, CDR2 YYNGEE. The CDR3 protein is CASSASGDRGPEAFF. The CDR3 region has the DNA TGTGCCAGCAGCGCAAGTGGGGACAGGGGCCCTGAAGCTTTCTTT.

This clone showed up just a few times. CDR3: CSASRDKGHNEQFF. The CDR3 DNA reads TGCAGTGCCAGTCGGGACAAGGGTCATAATGAGCAGTTCTTC. The chain carries TRBV20-1 and TRBJ2-1; D perhaps matches TRBD1 (6 bases). Germline loops: CDR1 DFQATT, CDR2 SNEGSKA (reference sequence). Trimming left V 6 bases short and J 7 bases short, with 19 bases between. CDR3 length: 14 amino acids.

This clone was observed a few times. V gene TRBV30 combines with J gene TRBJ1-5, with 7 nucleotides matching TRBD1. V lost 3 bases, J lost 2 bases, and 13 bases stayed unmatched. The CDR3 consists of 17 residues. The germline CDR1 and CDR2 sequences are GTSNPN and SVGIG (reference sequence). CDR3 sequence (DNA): TGTGCCTGGAGCCAGACAGGGTGGATATGGGGCAATCAGCCCCAGCATTTT. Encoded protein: CAWSQTGWIWGNQPQHF. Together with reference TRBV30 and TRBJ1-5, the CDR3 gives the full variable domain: SQTIHQWPATLVQPVGSPLSLECTVEGTSNPNLYWYRQAAGRGLQLLFYSVGIGQISSEVPQNLSASRPQDRQFILSSKKLLLSDSGFYLCAWSQTGWIWGNQPQHFGDGTRLSIL.

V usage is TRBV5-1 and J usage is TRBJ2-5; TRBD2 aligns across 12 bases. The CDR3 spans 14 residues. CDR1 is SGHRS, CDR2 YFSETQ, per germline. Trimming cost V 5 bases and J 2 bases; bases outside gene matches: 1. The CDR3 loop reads CASRGLAGQETQYF. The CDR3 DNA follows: TGCGCCAGCAGAGGACTAGCGGGACAAGAGACCCAGTACTTC.

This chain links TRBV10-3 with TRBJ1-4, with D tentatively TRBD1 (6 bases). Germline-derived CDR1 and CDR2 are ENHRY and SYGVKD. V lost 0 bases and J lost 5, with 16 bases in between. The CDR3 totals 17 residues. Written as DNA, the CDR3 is TGTGCCATCAGTGAGTCTAGAGGGCAGGGGCAAAATGAAAAACTGTTTTTT. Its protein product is CAISESRGQGQNEKLFF.

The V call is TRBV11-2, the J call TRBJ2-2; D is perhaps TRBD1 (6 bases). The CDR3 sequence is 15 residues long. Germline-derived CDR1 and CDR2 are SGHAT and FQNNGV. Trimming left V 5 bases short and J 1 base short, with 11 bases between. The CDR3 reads CASSHGTQNTGELFF. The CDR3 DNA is TGTGCCAGCAGCCACGGGACACAGAACACCGGGGAGCTGTTTTTT.

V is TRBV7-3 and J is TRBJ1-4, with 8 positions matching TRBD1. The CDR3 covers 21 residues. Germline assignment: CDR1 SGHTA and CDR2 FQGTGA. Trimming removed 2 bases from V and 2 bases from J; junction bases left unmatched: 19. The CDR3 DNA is TGTGCCAGCAGCTTATACCCCCCCGGACAGGGACCCCCTGGTACTAATGAAAAACTGTTTTTT. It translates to CASSLYPPGQGPPGTNEKLFF. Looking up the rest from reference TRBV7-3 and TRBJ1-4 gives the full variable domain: GAGVSQTPSNKVTEKGKYVELRCDPISGHTALYWYRQSLGQGPEFLIYFQGTGAADDSGLPNDRFFAVRPEGSVSTLKIQRTERGDSAVYLCASSLYPPGQGPPGTNEKLFFGSGTQLSVL.

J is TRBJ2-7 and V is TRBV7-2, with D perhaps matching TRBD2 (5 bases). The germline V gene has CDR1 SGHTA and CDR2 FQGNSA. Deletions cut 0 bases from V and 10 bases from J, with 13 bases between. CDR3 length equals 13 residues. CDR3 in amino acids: CASSLAASSTQYF. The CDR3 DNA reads TGTGCCAGCAGCTTAGCGGCTAGCTCCACCCAGTACTTC.

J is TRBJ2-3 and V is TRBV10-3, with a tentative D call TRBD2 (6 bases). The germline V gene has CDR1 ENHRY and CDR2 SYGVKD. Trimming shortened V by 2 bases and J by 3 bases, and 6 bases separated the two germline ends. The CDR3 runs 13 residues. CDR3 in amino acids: CAISERETDTQYF. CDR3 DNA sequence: TGTGCCATCAGTGAGCGGGAGACAGATACGCAGTATTTT.

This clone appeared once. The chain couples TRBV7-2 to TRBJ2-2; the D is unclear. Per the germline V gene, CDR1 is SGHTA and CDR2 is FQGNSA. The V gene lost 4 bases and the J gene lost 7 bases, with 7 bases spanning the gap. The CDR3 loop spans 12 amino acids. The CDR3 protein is CASSSYGGELFF. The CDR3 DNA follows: TGTGCCAGCAGCTCCTATGGCGGGGAGCTGTTTTTT.

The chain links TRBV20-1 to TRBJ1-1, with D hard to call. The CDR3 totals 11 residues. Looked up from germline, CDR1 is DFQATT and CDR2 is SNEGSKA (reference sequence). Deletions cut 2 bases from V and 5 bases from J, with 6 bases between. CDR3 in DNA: TGCAGTGCTAGATCACAAACTGAAGCTTTCTTT. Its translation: CSARSQTEAFF.

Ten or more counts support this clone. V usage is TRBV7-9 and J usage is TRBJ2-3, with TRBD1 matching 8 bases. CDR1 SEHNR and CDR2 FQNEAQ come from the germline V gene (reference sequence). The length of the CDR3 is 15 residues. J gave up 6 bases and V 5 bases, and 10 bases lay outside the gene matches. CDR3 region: CASSPSGTGADTQYF. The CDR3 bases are TGTGCCAGCAGCCCTAGTGGGACAGGCGCCGATACGCAGTATTTT.